The next 6 T cell receptor beta chains were all read from a single sample in a study of radiotherapy plus CTLA-4 blockade in lung cancer. Here immunoSEQ multiplex PCR was the method, and the copy in TCRdb shows in-frame clones only, minus some. The top ten hold just over 14% of the sample, which has roughly 98,000 clones, roughly four fifths seen once. This specimen was peripheral blood, taken from a patient treated with radiotherapy plus ipilimumab. These receptors were collected from a human donor with non-small cell lung cancer that progressed on radiotherapy plus ipilimumab.

This chain links TRBV5-1 with TRBJ2-5; the match to TRBD2 covers 12 bases. This CDR3 comprises 14 residues. With 4 bases clipped from V and 5 bases from J, the junction kept 3 bases outside the gene matches. Germline lookup yields CDR1 SGHRS and CDR2 YFSETQ. CDR3 region: CASSPSGGAETQYF. CDR3 sequence (DNA): TGCGCCAGCAGCCCTAGCGGGGGGGCGGAGACCCAGTACTTC.

The gene calls are TRBV13 and TRBJ2-1; D call uncertain. The ends were cut back, 3 bases at V and 0 bases at J, with 9 bases in the middle. CDR1 and CDR2 (germline): PRHDT, FYEKMQ (reference sequence). The CDR3 runs to 15 residues. CDR3 DNA: TGTGCCAGCAGCTTGGGTCGGAGCTCCTACAATGAGCAGTTCTTC. This sequence encodes CASSLGRSSYNEQFF. Full variable domain (rest looked up from reference TRBV13 and TRBJ2-1): AAGVIQSPRHLIKEKRETATLKCYPIPRHDTVYWYQQGPGQDPQFLISFYEKMQSDKGSIPDRFSAQQFSDYHSELNMSSLELGDSALYFCASSLGRSSYNEQFFGPGTRLTVL.

This clone has a handful of counts. This chain connects TRBV7-3 to TRBJ2-5; weak D call: TRBD1 (7 bases). The length of the CDR3 is 13 residues. Trimming took off 3 bases at V and 4 bases at J, with 9 bases between the two ends. CDR1 is SGHTA and CDR2 is FQGTGA in the germline V gene. The CDR3 DNA sequence: TGTGCCAGCAGCTTCCAGGGGGGAGAGACCCAGTACTTC. Protein product: CASSFQGGETQYF.

The rearrangement links TRBV2 to TRBJ2-3; no definite D call. The CDR3 spans 14 residues. Germline CDR1 is SNHLY and CDR2 is FYNNEI. V lost 2 bases and J 3 bases, leaving 9 bases between the germline ends. The CDR3 sequence is CASSELVDTDTQYF. The CDR3 region has the DNA TGTGCCAGCAGTGAACTCGTTGATACAGATACGCAGTATTTT.

The chain joins TRBV5-4 to TRBJ2-3, with D unclear. Trimming left V 0 bases short and J 1 base short, with 6 bases between. Looked up from germline, CDR1 is SGHNT and CDR2 is YYREEE (reference sequence). CDR3 size: 14 residues. In DNA form, the CDR3 reads TGTGCCAGCAGCTTGGATCCACGCACAGATACGCAGTATTTT. Its protein product is CASSLDPRTDTQYF.

The rearrangement uses TRBV7-9 and TRBJ2-7, with D tentatively TRBD2 (6 bases). The germline V gene encodes CDR1 SEHNR and CDR2 FQNEAQ (reference sequence). The CDR3 has 16 amino acids. Trimming took 4 bases from V and 1 from J, leaving 17 bases between them. For the CDR3, the DNA is TGTGCCAGCAGCTCCGCGGGGAAGGGGACGTCCTACGAGCAGTACTTC. Its translation is CASSSAGKGTSYEQYF.